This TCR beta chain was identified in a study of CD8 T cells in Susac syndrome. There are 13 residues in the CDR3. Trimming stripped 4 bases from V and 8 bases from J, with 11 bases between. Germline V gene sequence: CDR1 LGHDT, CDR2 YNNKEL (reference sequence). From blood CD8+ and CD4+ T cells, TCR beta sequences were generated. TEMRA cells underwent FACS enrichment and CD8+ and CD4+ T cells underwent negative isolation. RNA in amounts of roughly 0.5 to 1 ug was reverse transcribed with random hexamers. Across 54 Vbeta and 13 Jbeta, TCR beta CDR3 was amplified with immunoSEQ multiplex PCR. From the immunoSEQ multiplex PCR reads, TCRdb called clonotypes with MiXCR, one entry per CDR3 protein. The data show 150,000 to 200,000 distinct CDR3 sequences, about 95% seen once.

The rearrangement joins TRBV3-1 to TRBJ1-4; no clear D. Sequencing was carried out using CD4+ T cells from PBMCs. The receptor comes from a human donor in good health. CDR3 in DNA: TGTGCCAGCAGCCCAGGACCCTCCGAAAAACTGTTTTTT. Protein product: CASSPGPSEKLFF.